Here is one T cell receptor (beta chain) with its context. V was clipped by 3 bases and J by 6 bases, with 19 bases between them. This CDR3 contains 16 residues. In germline, CDR1 is MNHEY, CDR2 SMNVEV (reference sequence). The data originate from a study of radiotherapy plus CTLA-4 blockade in lung cancer. Focal radiation with ipilimumab CTLA-4 blockade was given to patients with chemo-refractory metastatic non-small-cell lung cancer. Sequencing used immunoSEQ multiplex PCR; TCRdb keeps in-frame clones, though not all of them. The profile covers roughly 45,000 clones, with about two thirds appearing a single time and 20% to 25% taken by the ten largest.

This material consisted of peripheral blood, taken from a patient treated with radiotherapy plus ipilimumab. This TCR came from a human donor with non-small cell lung cancer who had a partial response to radiotherapy plus ipilimumab. The chain carries TRBV27 and TRBJ2-3, with D perhaps TRBD2 (7 bases). The CDR3 sequence: CASSLDRGGASDTQYF. The CDR3 bases are TGTGCCAGCAGTTTGGATAGGGGGGGGGCCAGTGATACGCAGTATTTT.